This TCR beta chain was identified during a study of vaccination and CD4 T cells after COVID-19. Study in general: Spike peptides, overlapping and drawn from SARS-CoV-2, HCoV-NL63, HCoV-OC43 and HCoV-229E, were used to stimulate cells.

This clonotype appeared once. Its antigen is not identified. Germline lookup yields CDR1 SGHTA and CDR2 FQGNSA. The CDR3 is made up of 14 amino acids. Trimming took 5 bases from V and 5 from J; bases not matched to a gene: 6. Documented treatment: approximately 10-day PBMC culture with coronavirus spike peptide pools or control peptides (ViraFEST assay). Sequenced with the Oncomine TCR Beta short-read assay was DNA taken from cultured CD4+ T cells. TCRdb re-called the PCR reads with MiXCR, one entry per CDR3 protein. The sample records about 15,000 distinct CDR3 sequences, 73% being singletons. This receptor was identified in a human donor who had recovered from COVID-19. The material sequenced was CD4+ T cells from blood, cultured in vitro. This chain uses TRBV7-2 with TRBJ2-5; TRBD2 aligns across 9 bases. The CDR3 reads CASSPSAGGETQYF. In DNA form, the CDR3 reads TGTGCCAGCAGCCCCTCAGCGGGAGGCGAGACCCAGTACTTC.